A selection of T cell receptor beta chains follows, all from one sample in a study of cytomegalovirus exposure and HLA in healthy donors. TCRdb's copy holds only in-frame clones and misses some; the assay was immunoSEQ multiplex PCR. The sample contains fewer than 250,000 clones, roughly 80% of which appear only once. Sequenced sample: PBMCs. These receptors originate from a girl aged 2-15 years in good health and CMV-seronegative. The CDR3 runs from the conserved cysteine through the conserved F or W. D genes are given only for firm matches. Not all rows give a size; the values are once, few, many and, for expanded clones, a class.

>15|-|TRBJ2-3|-|TRBV7-9
CASSLAGHLTDTQYF
TGTGCCAGCAGCTTAGCGGGACACCTCACAGATACGCAGTATTTT
>19|TRBD1|TRBJ2-7|-|TRBV28
CASSLRIGQGLALSYEQYF
TGTGCCAGCAGTTTACGAATCGGACAGGGGTTGGCCTTATCCTACGAGCAGTACTTC
>16|TRBD1|TRBJ1-2|-|TRBV7-9
CASSLGSGGLMDGYTF
TGTGCCAGCAGCTTAGGGTCAGGGGGATTAATGGATGGCTACACCTTC
>12|-|TRBJ1-1|-|TRBV11-2
CASSFDRTEAFF
TGTGCCAGCAGCTTCGACAGAACTGAAGCTTTCTTT
>14|TRBD2|TRBJ2-1|-|TRBV4-2
CASSQEAGAAEQFF
TGTGCCAGCAGCCAAGAAGCGGGAGCTGCTGAGCAGTTCTTC
>14|-|TRBJ1-2|once|TRBV5-6
CASSLGQGGYGYTF
TGTGCCAGCAGCTTGGGTCAGGGAGGCTATGGCTACACCTTC
>11|-|TRBJ2-5|few|TRBV7-9
CASAKGETQYF
TGTGCCAGCGCTAAGGGGGAGACCCAGTACTTC
>13|TRBD1|TRBJ2-1|-|TRBV29-1
CSVSGTGYNEQFF
TGCAGCGTGTCCGGGACAGGGTACAATGAGCAGTTCTTC
>17|TRBD2|TRBJ2-4|-|TRBV27
CASSSGSGGLAKNIQYF
TGTGCCAGCAGTTCCGGTAGCGGGGGCCTAGCCAAAAACATTCAGTACTTC
>12|-|TRBJ2-7|-|TRBV19
CAAGRGNNEQYF
TGTGCCGCAGGAAGGGGGAATAACGAGCAGTACTTC
>14|TRBD1|TRBJ2-5|-|TRBV5-1
CASSIQGVGETQYF
TGCGCCAGCAGCATACAGGGGGTGGGAGAGACCCAGTACTTC
>15|-|TRBJ1-5|once|TRBV2
CASRVTTLGNQPQHF
TGTGCCAGCAGAGTAACTACGTTAGGCAATCAGCCCCAGCATTTT
>15|-|TRBJ1-5|-|TRBV14
CASSQTDNSNQPQHF
TGTGCCAGCAGCCAAACAGATAATAGCAATCAGCCCCAGCATTTT
>15|-|TRBJ1-1|-|TRBV6-1
CASSDVVNMNTEAFF
TGTGCCAGCAGTGACGTCGTAAATATGAACACTGAAGCTTTCTTT
>13|TRBD1|TRBJ2-7|-|TRBV19
CASRDRGSREQYF
TGTGCCAGCCGCGACAGGGGATCTCGGGAGCAGTACTTC
>15|-|TRBJ2-7|-|TRBV9
CASSVVGGELYEQYF
TGTGCCAGCAGCGTAGTAGGCGGGGAACTCTACGAGCAGTACTTC
>18|TRBD2|TRBJ2-7|once|TRBV10-3
CAISESEWGGRPPGEQYF
TGTGCCATCAGTGAGTCGGAGTGGGGCGGGAGGCCACCCGGAGAGCAGTACTTC
>15|TRBD1|TRBJ2-7|-|TRBV4-2
CASSQDEQGVYEQYF
TGTGCCAGCAGCCAAGATGAACAGGGGGTTTACGAGCAGTACTTC
>16|-|TRBJ2-4|-|TRBV15
CATSIPGGLWANIQYF
TGTGCCACCAGCATCCCAGGGGGACTTTGGGCGAACATTCAGTACTTC
>19|TRBD1|TRBJ1-1|-|TRBV7-6
CASRPRRDRLRWAGTEAFF
TGTGCCAGCAGACCCCGCCGGGACAGGTTAAGGTGGGCGGGCACTGAAGCTTTCTTT
>11|-|TRBJ1-1|-|TRBV5-6
CASILNTEAFF
TGTGCCAGCATTCTAAACACTGAAGCTTTCTTT
>16|-|TRBJ1-4|-|TRBV19
CASSNTGGAWNEKLFF
TGTGCCAGTAGTAATACCGGGGGGGCTTGGAATGAAAAACTGTTTTTT
>17|TRBD2|TRBJ2-1|-|TRBV4-2
CASSQEVTSGGAGEQFF
TGTGCCAGCAGCCAAGAGGTGACTAGCGGGGGGGCAGGGGAGCAGTTCTTC
>16|TRBD2|TRBJ2-2|-|TRBV6-4
CASSDTSGTNTGELFF
TGTGCCAGCAGTGATACTAGCGGGACTAACACCGGGGAGCTGTTTTTT
>15|TRBD1|TRBJ2-7|-|TRBV10-2
CASSEFRTGSYEQYF
TGCGCCAGCAGTGAGTTTCGGACAGGGTCCTACGAGCAGTACTTC